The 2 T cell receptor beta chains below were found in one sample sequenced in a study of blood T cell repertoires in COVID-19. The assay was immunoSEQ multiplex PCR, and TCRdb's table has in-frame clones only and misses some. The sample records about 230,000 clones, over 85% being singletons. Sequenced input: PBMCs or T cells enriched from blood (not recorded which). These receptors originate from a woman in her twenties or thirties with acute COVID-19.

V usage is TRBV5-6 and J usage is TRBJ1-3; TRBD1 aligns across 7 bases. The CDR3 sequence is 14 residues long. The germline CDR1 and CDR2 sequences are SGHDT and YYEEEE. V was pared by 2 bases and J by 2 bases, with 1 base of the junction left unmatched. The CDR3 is CASSLRGPGNTIYF. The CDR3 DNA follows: TGTGCCAGCAGCTTAAGGGGGCCTGGAAACACCATATATTTT. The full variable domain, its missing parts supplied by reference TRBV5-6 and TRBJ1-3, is DAGVTQSPTHLIKTRGQQVTLRCSPKSGHDTVSWYQQALGQGPQFIFQYYEEEERQRGNFPDRFSGHQFPNYSSELNVNALLLGDSALYLCASSLRGPGNTIYFGEGSWLTVV.

The CDR3 is CASSVGGLYNEQFF. The CDR3 DNA is TGTGCCAGCAGCGTAGGAGGGCTGTACAATGAGCAGTTCTTC. The chain joins TRBV9 to TRBJ2-1, with TRBD2 as a possible D gene (5 bases). CDR3 length: 14 amino acids. Per the germline V gene, CDR1 is SGDLS and CDR2 is YYNGEE. V was shortened by 0 bases and J by 4 bases, with 8 bases between the two germline ends.